This T cell receptor (beta chain) was sequenced for a study of siplizumab effects on memory and regulatory T cells (dated by TCRdb to the late 2010s). Some background on the complete study: The effect of the anti-CD2 antibody siplizumab on alloreactive T-cell subsets was examined in allogeneic mixed lymphocyte reactions constructed from human PBMCs. What the study reported, not specific to this receptor: Whether proliferating Tregs from siplizumab cultures were suppressive was not functionally confirmed. A naive or memory phenotype could not be assigned to roughly 75-97% of proliferating CD4+ or CD8+ clones. Unstimulated naive T cells appeared to be more diverse than memory T cells, and naive cells seemed to make a substantial contribution to the alloresponse. Because sequences below about 10^-5 frequency were poorly captured, only a minor fraction of alloreactive clones could be mapped to unstimulated subsets. Among mappable alloreactive CD4+ clones, the Treg-derived fraction averaged around 70% with siplizumab versus around 25% in control reactions. Siplizumab significantly reduced the cumulative frequency of alloreactive sequences traceable to unstimulated CD4+ memory T cells.

Inclusive of the bounding cysteine and phenylalanine, the CDR3 is 18 residues long. CDR3 DNA is the only sequence kept; it has 54 bases, read in frame from the first base. V was cut back by 5 bases and J by 4 bases, leaving a gap of 24 bases between them. CDR1 is given as MNHEY and CDR2 as SMNVEV, both from the germline V gene (reference sequence). Notes on this clone: The target of this receptor is not known. There are no base qualities to consult, and no much larger clone falls within one base.

Receptor libraries were prepared by the immunoSEQ multiplex PCR assay. Each sample had 90,000 to 100,000 TCR templates assayed by the deep sequencing platform. Genomic DNA extracted from sorted T cells was used for TCRbeta CDR3 sequencing. Processing in the source paper ran as follows. The R programming language was used for clonal analysis of TCRbeta CDR3 data. Alloreactive CD4+ and CD8+ clones were defined by comparing unstimulated samples with post-reaction CFSE-low samples. Regulatory or non-regulatory origin of alloreactive CD4+ clones was assigned by matching sequences to the sorted unstimulated Treg and non-Treg repertoires. The table was pulled from immuneACCESS by TCRdb, which kept in-frame rearrangements only. Such tables lose some clones; where checked, under half of the loss comes from unresolved V genes, and the rest has no known cause. V, J and clone size were drawn from that table, and D and trimming were deduced from the DNA. This sample comprises about 40,000 clones, about 90% of them detected only once. Around 0.25% of the sample is in the top ten clones.

In a few donor pairs, further sequencing was done on unstimulated CD8+ naive, CD4+ memory, CD8+ TEMRA, CD4+ naive and CD8+ effector memory subsets. Sorted unstimulated T cells and proliferating T cells recovered from mixed lymphocyte reactions underwent TCRbeta CDR3 sequencing. Fresh whole blood from approximately ten HLA-typed healthy donors was used to isolate PBMCs. This clonotype was sampled from a human donor in good health. The sequencing sample was made of naive CD4+ T cells sorted from blood. In light of the paper, this sample's cell subset or site label describes: unstimulated naive T cells. The chain employs TRBV27 and TRBJ2-1; a weak D assignment points to TRBD2 (6 bases agree). Here is the DNA: TGTGCCAGCAGTCTTACTCGGCCGGGACTGGGGGTATACAATGAGCAGTTCTTC. The encoded protein is CASSLTRPGLGVYNEQFF.